The 10 T cell receptor beta chains below come from one sample, sequenced in a study of cytomegalovirus exposure and HLA in healthy donors. In the PCR, 60 Vbeta and 13 Jbeta primers were used. Data came from immunoSEQ multiplex PCR; TCRdb stores just in-frame clones and leaves some out. The table has under 170,000 clones, about four fifths seen once. Sequenced input: PBMCs. The receptors derive from a man between 45 and 60 years old in good health and CMV-seropositive.

The V gene is TRBV5-1, the J gene TRBJ1-4; 8 bases line up with TRBD1. The length of the CDR3 is 14 residues. Unmatched junction bases numbered 4, after V lost 1 base and J lost 8 bases. Germline-derived CDR1 and CDR2 are SGHRS and YFSETQ. CDR3 nucleotides: TGCGCCAGCAGCTTGTTAGGACAGGGAGAAAAACTGTTTTTT. It yields the protein CASSLLGQGEKLFF.

The chain is built from TRBV28 and TRBJ1-6; D is unclear. Germline V gene data show CDR1 as MDHEN and CDR2 as SYDVKM. V gave up 2 bases and J gave up 5 bases, with 16 bases separating them. CDR3 length equals 17 residues. This CDR3 is CASSLGGFGENNSPLHF. In DNA, the CDR3 is TGTGCCAGCAGTTTAGGTGGTTTTGGGGAGAATAATTCACCCCTCCACTTT.

This clone turned up a few times. The chain employs TRBV4-2 and TRBJ2-3; TRBD1 agrees at 11 bases. Per the germline V gene, CDR1 is LGHNA and CDR2 is YNFKEQ. The CDR3 is 16 amino acids. V trimming: 4 bases; J trimming: 6 bases; junction bases outside the gene matches: 9. In nucleotides, the CDR3 is TGTGCCAGCAGCCCTGGGGCGGGGACAGGGGGTGATACGCAGTATTTT. This encodes CASSPGAGTGGDTQYF.

In its sample, this clone was seen once. The V gene is TRBV6-4, the J gene TRBJ1-2, with unresolved D. The CDR3 length is 15 residues. CDR1 is MRHNA, CDR2 SNTAGT, per germline. V was pared by 4 bases and J by 8 bases, with 20 bases between. In nucleotides, the CDR3 is TGTGCCAGCAGTGTAGCGACCCTCATCCTTCGGGGCTACACCTTC. Amino acid sequence: CASSVATLILRGYTF.

The V and J genes are TRBV6-1 and TRBJ1-4; D remains unclear. There are 14 residues in the CDR3. Germline V gives CDR1 MNHNS, CDR2 SASEGT. V dropped 8 bases and J dropped 3 bases, with 13 bases sitting between them. The CDR3 nucleotides read TGTGCCAGCCAAGAATGGGGAGCTAATGAAAAACTGTTTTTT. Encoded protein: CASQEWGANEKLFF.

This chain uses TRBV5-4 with TRBJ1-6, with TRBD1 as a possible D gene (6 bases). CDR1 is SGHNT and CDR2 is YYREEE in the germline V gene (reference sequence). The CDR3 extends over 15 amino acids. Trimming shortened V by 6 bases and J by 8 bases, and 18 bases separated the two germline ends. The CDR3 bases are TGTGCCAGCACCAACTTAGAGGGGGGGTATTCACCCCTCCACTTT. This gives the protein CASTNLEGGYSPLHF.

The V call is TRBV5-1, the J call TRBJ2-7; the match to TRBD2 covers 11 bases. This CDR3 has 17 amino acids. Germline values: CDR1 SGHRS, CDR2 YFSETQ. With V trimmed by 4 bases and J by 7 bases, 16 bases remained unmatched. CDR3 coding DNA: TGCGCCAGCAGCCCCCAAATTAGCGGGAGGGGTTTCTGGGAGCAGTACTTC. This codes for CASSPQISGRGFWEQYF.

Details on this clone: A read error is likely here: a far larger clone is one base away. The genes are TRBV5-1 and TRBJ1-2, with TRBD1 matching over 9 bases. Germline-derived CDR1 and CDR2 are SGHRS and YFSETQ. The junction had 3 bases not matched to a gene; V was cut back by 4 bases and J by 2 bases. The CDR3 has 14 residues. CDR3 sequence: CASSAGTGNYGYTF. DNA for the CDR3: TGCGCCAGCAGCGCCGGGACAGGGAACTATGGCTACACCTTC.

The chain employs TRBV19 and TRBJ1-2, with 8 bases aligning to TRBD1. Germline V CDR1 and CDR2: LNHDA, SQIVND (reference sequence). This CDR3 spans 14 amino acids. V lost 5 bases and J lost 1; bases outside the gene matches: 3. The CDR3 DNA follows: TGTGCCAGTAGTCGGGACAGGAGTAACTATGGCTACACCTTC. It specifies CASSRDRSNYGYTF.

The rearrangement links TRBV6-1 to TRBJ2-3, with 7 bases lining up with TRBD1. The length of the CDR3 is 11 residues. Germline CDR1 is MNHNS and CDR2 is SASEGT. The trim removed 5 bases at V and 15 bases at J, leaving 8 bases unmatched. The DNA for the CDR3 is TGTGCCAGCAGTCCCGGGACAGTCTGTTATTTT. This codes for CASSPGTVCYF.